This TCR beta chain was recorded in a study of patients and donors after allogeneic stem cell transplantation. TCRdb analysed the RT-PCR reads with MiXCR anew, one entry per CDR3 protein. This table has approximately 430,000 distinct CDR3 sequences, 16% appearing once. The CDR3 length is 15 residues. Germline CDR1 and CDR2: SGHTA and FQGNSA. Losses at the gene ends were 5 bases for V and 2 bases for J; bases not matched to a gene: 6. This TCR was sampled from a human donor who was either an allogeneic HSCT recipient or a stem cell or donor lymphocyte infusion donor (not recorded which). It is not recorded whose cells these are; they may come from a transplant donor. The source material was blood, either unsorted or a sorted T cell fraction (not recorded which). The chain joins TRBV7-2 to TRBJ1-2; 9 bases line up with TRBD1. The CDR3 DNA reads TGTGCCAGCAGCCTGACAGGGGGATTGAACTATGGCTACACCTTC. Encoded protein: CASSLTGGLNYGYTF. Looking up the rest from reference TRBV7-2 and TRBJ1-2 gives the full variable domain: GAGVSQSPSNKVTEKGKDVELRCDPISGHTALYWYRQSLGQGLEFLIYFQGNSAPDKSGLPSDRFSAERTGGSVSTLTIQRTQQEDSAVYLCASSLTGGLNYGYTFGSGTRLTVV.